Each of the 14 T cell receptor beta chains below was sequenced from the same sample in a study of regulatory T cells in long-lasting Graves disease. This sample's time point: persistent/refractory GD, antithyroid drugs over 5 years with positive TRAb. Generation of the TCR library employed RNA extracted from PBMCs. Arm-PCR of CDR3 regions and iRepertoire HTBI primers were used to build TCR beta libraries. TCRdb re-derived calls from the multiplex PCR reads in MiXCR, one entry per CDR3 protein. The sample shows around 460,000 distinct CDR3 sequences, 22% of them seen only once. Sequencing was performed on peripheral blood mononuclear cells (PBMCs), taken when the disease was refractory, from a patient treated with antithyroid drugs. The origin of the receptors is a female donor with Graves disease.

The chain employs TRBV7-9 and TRBJ1-2; tentatively, D is TRBD1 (6 bases). The germline CDR1 and CDR2 sequences are SEHNR and FQNEAQ (reference sequence). The V gene lost 5 bases and the J gene lost 8 bases, with 18 bases spanning the gap. This CDR3 is 14 amino acids long. In nucleotides, the CDR3 is TGTGCCAGCAGCCCCGGGGGGGGCCGGTGGGGCTACACCTTC. Translating gives CASSPGGGRWGYTF. The variable domain in full, with the rest retrieved from reference TRBV7-9 and TRBJ1-2, is DTGVSQNPRHKITKRGQNVTFRCDPISEHNRLYWYRQTLGQGPEFLTYFQNEAQLEKSRLLSDRFSAERPKGSFSTLEIQRTEQGDSAMYLCASSPGGGRWGYTFGSGTRLTVV.

The table lists this clonotype with many counts. The V gene is TRBV12-3 or TRBV12-4, the J gene TRBJ2-2, with TRBD2 as a possible D gene (6 bases). This CDR3 is built from 15 residues. Trimming removed 1 base at V and 1 base at J, with 7 bases between. The CDR3 nucleotides are TGTGCCAGCAGTTTAGGGCGGGGGAACACCGGGGAGCTGTTTTTT. This encodes CASSLGRGNTGELFF.

Comment on this clonotype: A much more abundant neighbour one base away suggests this may be a read error. The chain links TRBV10-3 to TRBJ2-5; no clear D. The CDR3 has 17 amino acids. Per germline, CDR1 ENHRY and CDR2 SYGVKD. V lost 4 bases, J lost 5 bases, and 23 bases lay in between. The CDR3 bases are TGTGCCATCAGTGTATCCACCGCCCAGGTCCGTAGGGAGACCCAGTACTTC. This encodes CAISVSTAQVRRETQYF.

Many counts were recorded for this clonotype. The chain is built from TRBV28 and TRBJ1-2, with 7 bases lining up with TRBD1. CDR1 and CDR2 from the germline V gene are MDHEN and SYDVKM. V was clipped by 2 bases and J by 8 bases; unmatched bases: 8. The CDR3 loop spans 14 amino acids. The DNA for the CDR3 is TGTGCCAGCAGTTTACAAGGGGGCCCTGGAGGCTACACCTTC. This gives the protein CASSLQGGPGGYTF.

The chain is built from TRBV18 and TRBJ2-7, with D possibly matching TRBD2 (5 bases). V was shortened by 4 bases and J by 1 base, with 8 bases between the two germline ends. Looked up from germline, CDR1 is KGHSH and CDR2 is LQKENI. This CDR3 spans 13 amino acids. CDR3 residues: CASSREQSYEQYF. Here the CDR3 DNA reads TGTGCCAGCTCACGGGAGCAGTCCTACGAGCAGTACTTC.

The chain employs TRBV12-3 or TRBV12-4 and TRBJ2-2; perhaps D is TRBD1 or TRBD2 (5 bases each). CDR3 length equals 15 residues. Trimming took 6 bases from V and 4 from J, leaving 15 bases between them. Written as DNA, the CDR3 is TGTGCCAGCAGGAGGGGCTCTCAGGGCACCGGGGAGCTGTTTTTT. Translation: CASRRGSQGTGELFF.

This chain connects TRBV6-5 to TRBJ1-5; D gene unclear. This CDR3 is built from 15 residues. Trimming removed 2 bases from V and 5 bases from J, with 13 bases in between. Germline loops: CDR1 MNHEY, CDR2 SVGAGI. The CDR3 bases are TGTGCCAGCAGTTACGGGCGTCCAGGAGATCAGCCCCAGCATTTT. Amino acid sequence: CASSYGRPGDQPQHF.

This clonotype was seen a few times. Here the CDR3 reads CSARMNRFSGELFF. CDR3 bases: TGCAGTGCTAGGATGAACAGGTTTTCCGGGGAGCTGTTTTTT. The chain carries TRBV20-1 and TRBJ2-2; maybe TRBD1 (5 bases). Germline V gives CDR1 DFQATT, CDR2 SNEGSKA (reference sequence). The CDR3 length is 14 residues. Trimming took 3 bases from V and 6 from J, leaving 14 bases between them.

This clonotype was seen more than once but under ten times. This chain links TRBV30 with TRBJ1-2; D is undetermined. Per germline, CDR1 GTSNPN and CDR2 SVGIG (reference sequence). The CDR3 sequence is 10 residues long. Trimming left V 5 bases short and J 8 bases short, with 9 bases between. In DNA, the CDR3 is TGTGCCTGGCTCGAAGGGGGCTACACCTTC. This codes for CAWLEGGYTF.

Written as DNA, the CDR3 is TGCGCCAGCAGCCCATCGTTTCAGGGCGGCGAGCAGTACTTC. Its translation: CASSPSFQGGEQYF. The genes are TRBV5-1 and TRBJ2-7, with TRBD1 as a possible D gene (5 bases). The length of the CDR3 is 14 residues. Germline V lookup: CDR1 SGHRS, CDR2 YFSETQ. Deletions cut 4 bases from V and 6 bases from J, with 17 bases between.

This clonotype was seen more than once but under ten times. V and J are TRBV20-1 and TRBJ1-2; 7 bases map to TRBD1. The CDR3 contains 15 residues. Germline values: CDR1 DFQATT, CDR2 SNEGSKA (reference sequence). Unmatched junction bases numbered 9, after V lost 4 bases and J lost 1 base. The CDR3 bases are TGCAGTGCTAAGGAGGACAGGAGCATTAACTATGGCTACACCTTC. This codes for CSAKEDRSINYGYTF.

The chain couples TRBV14 to TRBJ2-2; D possibly corresponds to TRBD1 (7 bases). The CDR3 has 16 amino acids. Trimming left V 4 bases short and J 3 bases short, with 15 bases between. The V gene's germline CDR1 is SGHDN and CDR2 FVKESK. The CDR3 loop reads CASSPQAGGYTGELFF. For the CDR3, the DNA is TGTGCCAGCAGCCCCCAAGCAGGGGGGTACACCGGGGAGCTGTTTTTT.

This clonotype has a count of ten or more. The V call is TRBV11-2, the J call TRBJ2-7; maybe TRBD2 (7 bases). V dropped 4 bases and J dropped 2 bases, with 9 bases sitting between them. The germline CDR1 and CDR2 sequences are SGHAT and FQNNGV. The CDR3 spans 13 residues. This CDR3 reads CASSSGGTYEQYF. CDR3 bases: TGTGCCAGCAGCTCGGGGGGCACCTACGAGCAGTACTTC. The whole variable domain, remainder taken from reference TRBV11-2 and TRBJ2-7, is EAGVAQSPRYKIIEKRQSVAFWCNPISGHATLYWYQQILGQGPKLLIQFQNNGVVDDSQLPKDRFSAERLKGVDSTLKIQPAKLEDSAVYLCASSSGGTYEQYFGPGTRLTVT.

Comments on this clonotype: With a much larger clone just one base away, this may be a read error. The chain joins TRBV11-2 to TRBJ2-2; 10 bases align to TRBD1. The CDR3 is made up of 19 amino acids. V was clipped by 7 bases and J by 2 bases; unmatched bases: 16. Germline V gene lookup returns CDR1 SGHAT and CDR2 FQNNGV. CDR3 protein: CASTQRRAGTGANTGELFF. The CDR3 coding sequence is TGTGCCAGCACCCAGAGGAGGGCCGGGACAGGGGCCAACACCGGGGAGCTGTTTTTT.